This T cell receptor (beta chain) was documented in a study of control samples from healthy donors and cancer patients. Produced via immunoSEQ multiplex PCR; TCRdb's table is partial and in-frame only. Of about 94,000 clones in the sample, 90% are singletons; the top ten hold about 4%. V lost 10 bases and J lost 4, with 16 bases in between. This CDR3 comprises 13 residues. Germline CDR1 is MNHEY and CDR2 is SVGAGI. Material for sequencing was blood. The origin of this receptor is a woman aged 18-30 years in good health. This sequence joins TRBV6-5 and TRBJ1-2; D gene uncertain. The CDR3 DNA reads as TGTGCCACTCAGCAAAGTAGTCCCTATGGCTACACCTTC. Translation gives CATQQSSPYGYTF.